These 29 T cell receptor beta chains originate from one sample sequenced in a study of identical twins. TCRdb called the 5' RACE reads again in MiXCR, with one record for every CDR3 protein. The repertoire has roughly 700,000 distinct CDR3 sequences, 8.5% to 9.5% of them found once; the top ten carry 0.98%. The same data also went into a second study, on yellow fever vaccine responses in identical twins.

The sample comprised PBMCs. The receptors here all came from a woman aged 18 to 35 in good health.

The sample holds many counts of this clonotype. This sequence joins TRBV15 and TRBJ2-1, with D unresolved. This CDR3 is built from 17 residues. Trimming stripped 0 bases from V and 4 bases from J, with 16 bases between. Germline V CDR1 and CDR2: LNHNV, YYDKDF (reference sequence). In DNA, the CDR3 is TGTGCCACCAGCAGAGATAATCGGCGGACGTCTTACAATGAGCAGTTCTTC. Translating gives CATSRDNRRTSYNEQFF.

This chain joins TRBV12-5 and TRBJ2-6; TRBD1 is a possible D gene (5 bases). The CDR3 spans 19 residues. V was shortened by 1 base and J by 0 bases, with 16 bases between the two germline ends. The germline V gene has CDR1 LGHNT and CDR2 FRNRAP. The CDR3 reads CASGLDPDRPLSGANVLTF. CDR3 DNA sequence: TGTGCTAGTGGTTTGGACCCCGACAGACCCCTCTCTGGGGCCAACGTCCTGACTTTC.

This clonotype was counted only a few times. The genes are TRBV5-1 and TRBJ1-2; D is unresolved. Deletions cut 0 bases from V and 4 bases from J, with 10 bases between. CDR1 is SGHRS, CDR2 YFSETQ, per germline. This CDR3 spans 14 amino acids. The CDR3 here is CASSLGVEVYGYTF. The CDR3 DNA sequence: TGCGCCAGCAGCTTGGGAGTGGAGGTCTATGGCTACACCTTC.

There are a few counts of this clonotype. The CDR3 region has the DNA TGTGCCAGCAGCCTCTTTGATGGGAGGGCAAATACGCAGTATTTT. Translated: CASSLFDGRANTQYF. The chain joins TRBV7-2 to TRBJ2-3; the match to TRBD2 covers 7 bases. The J segment lost 7 bases and the V segment lost 5 bases, leaving 12 bases of the junction unmatched. Germline V gives CDR1 SGHTA, CDR2 FQGNSA. The CDR3 has 15 residues.

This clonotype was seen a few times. This CDR3 is CASSQPPGAGVGTEAFF. The DNA for the CDR3 is TGCGCCAGCAGCCAACCCCCCGGGGCCGGGGTAGGGACTGAAGCTTTCTTT. The chain is built from TRBV4-1 and TRBJ1-1, with a tentative D call TRBD1 (5 bases). V dropped 2 bases and J dropped 5 bases, with 21 bases sitting between them. Per the germline V gene, CDR1 is MGHRA and CDR2 is YSYEKL. The CDR3 length is 17 residues.

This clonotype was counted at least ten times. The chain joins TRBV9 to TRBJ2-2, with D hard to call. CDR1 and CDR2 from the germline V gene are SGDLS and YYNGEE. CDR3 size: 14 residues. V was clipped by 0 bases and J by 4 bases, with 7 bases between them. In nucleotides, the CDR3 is TGTGCCAGCAGCGTAGTTCAGGTCACCGGGGAGCTGTTTTTT. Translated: CASSVVQVTGELFF.

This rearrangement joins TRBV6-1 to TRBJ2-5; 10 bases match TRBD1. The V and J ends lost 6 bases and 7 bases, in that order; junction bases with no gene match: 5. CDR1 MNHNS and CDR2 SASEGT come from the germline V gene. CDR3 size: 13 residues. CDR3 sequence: CASRPGDRGTQYF. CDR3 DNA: TGTGCCAGCAGGCCTGGGGACAGGGGGACCCAGTACTTC.

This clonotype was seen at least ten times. The CDR3 DNA sequence: TGTGCCACCAGTGATCCCCGCCTCTCCTCAAATGAGCAGTTCTTC. It is translated as CATSDPRLSSNEQFF. This chain uses TRBV24-1 with TRBJ2-1, with unresolved D. V lost 3 bases to trimming and J lost 7 bases, with 15 bases between them. The CDR3 sequence is 15 residues long. CDR1 is KGHDR and CDR2 is SFDVKD in the germline V gene.

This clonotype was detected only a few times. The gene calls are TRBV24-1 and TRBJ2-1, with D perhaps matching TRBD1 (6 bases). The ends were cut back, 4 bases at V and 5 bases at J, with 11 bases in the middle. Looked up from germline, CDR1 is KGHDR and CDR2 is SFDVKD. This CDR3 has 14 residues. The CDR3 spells CATSDPTGNNEQFF. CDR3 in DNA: TGTGCCACCAGTGACCCCACAGGGAACAATGAGCAGTTCTTC.

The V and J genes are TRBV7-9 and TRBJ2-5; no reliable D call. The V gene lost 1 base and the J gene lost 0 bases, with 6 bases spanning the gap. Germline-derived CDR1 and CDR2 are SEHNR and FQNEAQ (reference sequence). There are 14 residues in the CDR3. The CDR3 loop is CASSLVRYQETQYF. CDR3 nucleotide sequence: TGTGCCAGCAGCTTAGTCCGGTACCAAGAGACCCAGTACTTC.

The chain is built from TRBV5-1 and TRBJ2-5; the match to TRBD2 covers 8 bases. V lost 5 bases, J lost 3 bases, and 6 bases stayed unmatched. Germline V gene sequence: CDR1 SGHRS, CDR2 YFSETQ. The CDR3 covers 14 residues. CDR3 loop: CASSPLRGEETQYF. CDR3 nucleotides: TGCGCCAGCAGTCCACTGCGGGGGGAAGAGACCCAGTACTTC.

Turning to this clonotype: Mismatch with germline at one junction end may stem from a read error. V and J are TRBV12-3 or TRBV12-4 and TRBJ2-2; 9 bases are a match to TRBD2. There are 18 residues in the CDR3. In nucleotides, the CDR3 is TGTGCCTGCAGTTTAAAAATTAGCGGGGGACCGAACACCGGGGAGCTGTTTTTT. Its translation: CACSLKISGGPNTGELFF.

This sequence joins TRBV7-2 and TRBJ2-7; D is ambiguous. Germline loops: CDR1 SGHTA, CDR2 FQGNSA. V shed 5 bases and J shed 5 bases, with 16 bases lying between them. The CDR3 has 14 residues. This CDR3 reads CASSPSRIRDEQYF. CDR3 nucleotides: TGTGCCAGCAGCCCTTCTAGAATTCGGGACGAGCAGTACTTC.

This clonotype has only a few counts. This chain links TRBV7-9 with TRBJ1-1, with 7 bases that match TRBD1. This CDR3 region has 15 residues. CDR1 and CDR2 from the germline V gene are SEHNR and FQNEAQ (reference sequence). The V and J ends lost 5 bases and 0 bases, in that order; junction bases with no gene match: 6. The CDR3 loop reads CASSDDQGVNTEAFF. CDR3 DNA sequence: TGTGCCAGCAGCGACGACCAGGGGGTGAACACTGAAGCTTTCTTT. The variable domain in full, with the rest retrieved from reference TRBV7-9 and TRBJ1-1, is DTGVSQNPRHKITKRGQNVTFRCDPISEHNRLYWYRQTLGQGPEFLTYFQNEAQLEKSRLLSDRFSAERPKGSFSTLEIQRTEQGDSAMYLCASSDDQGVNTEAFFGQGTRLTVV.

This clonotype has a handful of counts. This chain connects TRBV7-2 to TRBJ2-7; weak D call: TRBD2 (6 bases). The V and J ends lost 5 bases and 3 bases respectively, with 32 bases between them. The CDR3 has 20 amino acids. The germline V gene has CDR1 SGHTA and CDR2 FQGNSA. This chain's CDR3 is CASSQTGASDVVSTNYEQYF. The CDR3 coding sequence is TGTGCCAGCAGCCAGACCGGGGCTAGCGATGTTGTTAGTACGAACTACGAGCAGTACTTC. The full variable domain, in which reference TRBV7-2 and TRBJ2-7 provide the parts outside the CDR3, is GAGVSQSPSNKVTEKGKDVELRCDPISGHTALYWYRQSLGQGLEFLIYFQGNSAPDKSGLPSDRFSAERTGGSVSTLTIQRTQQEDSAVYLCASSQTGASDVVSTNYEQYFGPGTRLTVT.

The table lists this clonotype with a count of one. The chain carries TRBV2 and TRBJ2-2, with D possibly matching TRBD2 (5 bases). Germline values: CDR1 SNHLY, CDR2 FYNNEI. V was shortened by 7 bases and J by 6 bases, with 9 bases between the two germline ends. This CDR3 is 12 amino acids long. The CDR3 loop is CASIEDSGELFF. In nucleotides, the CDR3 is TGTGCCAGCATTGAGGACTCCGGGGAGCTGTTTTTT.

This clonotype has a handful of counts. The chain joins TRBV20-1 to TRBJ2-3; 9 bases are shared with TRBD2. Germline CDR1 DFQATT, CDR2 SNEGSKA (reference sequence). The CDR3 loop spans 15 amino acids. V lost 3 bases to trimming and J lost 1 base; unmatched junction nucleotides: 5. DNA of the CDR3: TGCAGTGCTAGTCCCCTAGCGGGGCGCACAGATACGCAGTATTTT. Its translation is CSASPLAGRTDTQYF.

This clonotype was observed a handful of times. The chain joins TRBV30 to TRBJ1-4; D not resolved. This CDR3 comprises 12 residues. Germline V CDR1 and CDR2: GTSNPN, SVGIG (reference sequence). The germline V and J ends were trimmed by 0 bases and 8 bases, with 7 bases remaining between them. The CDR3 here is CAWSVLTEKLFF. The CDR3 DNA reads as TGTGCCTGGAGTGTTCTAACAGAAAAACTGTTTTTT.

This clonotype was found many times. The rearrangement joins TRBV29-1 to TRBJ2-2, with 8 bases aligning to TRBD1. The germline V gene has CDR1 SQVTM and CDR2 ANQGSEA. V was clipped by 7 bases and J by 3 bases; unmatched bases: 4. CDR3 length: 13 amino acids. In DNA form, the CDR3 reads TGCAGCGGGGGACAGGAAGACACCGGGGAGCTGTTTTTT. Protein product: CSGGQEDTGELFF.

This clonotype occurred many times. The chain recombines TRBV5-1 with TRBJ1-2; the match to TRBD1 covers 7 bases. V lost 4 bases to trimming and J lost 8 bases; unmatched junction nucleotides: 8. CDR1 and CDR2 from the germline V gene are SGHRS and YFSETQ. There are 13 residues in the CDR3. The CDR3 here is CASSTQGTRGYTF. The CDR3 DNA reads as TGCGCCAGCAGCACACAGGGGACACGAGGCTACACCTTC.

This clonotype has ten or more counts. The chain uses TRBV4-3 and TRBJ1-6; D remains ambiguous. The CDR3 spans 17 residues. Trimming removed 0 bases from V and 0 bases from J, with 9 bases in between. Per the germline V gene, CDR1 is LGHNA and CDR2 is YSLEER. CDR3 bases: TGCGCCAGCAGCCAAGATCGCAGGAGCTCCTATAATTCACCCCTCCACTTT. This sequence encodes CASSQDRRSSYNSPLHF.

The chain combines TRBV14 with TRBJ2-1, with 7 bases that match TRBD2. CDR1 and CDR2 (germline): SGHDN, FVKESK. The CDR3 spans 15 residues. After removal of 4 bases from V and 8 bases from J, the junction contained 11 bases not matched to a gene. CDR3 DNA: TGTGCCAGCAGCCGAGATCCGGGACTATCACATGAGCAGTTCTTC. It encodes CASSRDPGLSHEQFF. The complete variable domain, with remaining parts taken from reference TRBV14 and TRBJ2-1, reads EAGVTQFPSHSVIEKGQTVTLRCDPISGHDNLYWYRRVMGKEIKFLLHFVKESKQDESGMPNNRFLAERTGGTYSTLKVQPAELEDSGVYFCASSRDPGLSHEQFFGPGTRLTVL.

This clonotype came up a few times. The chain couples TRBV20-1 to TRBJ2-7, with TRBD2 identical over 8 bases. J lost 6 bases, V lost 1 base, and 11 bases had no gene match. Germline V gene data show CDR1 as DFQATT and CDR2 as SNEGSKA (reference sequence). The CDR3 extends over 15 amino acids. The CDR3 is CSARVVAGPSGEQYF. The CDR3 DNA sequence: TGCAGTGCTAGAGTGGTAGCGGGGCCGTCAGGCGAGCAGTACTTC.

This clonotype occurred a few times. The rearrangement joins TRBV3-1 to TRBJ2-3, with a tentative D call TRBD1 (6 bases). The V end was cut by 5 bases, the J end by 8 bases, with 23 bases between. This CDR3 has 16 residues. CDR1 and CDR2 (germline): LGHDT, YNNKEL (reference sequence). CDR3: CASSSSVRGQWGTQYF. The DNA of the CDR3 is TGTGCCAGCAGCTCAAGCGTCAGGGGCCAGTGGGGTACGCAGTATTTT.

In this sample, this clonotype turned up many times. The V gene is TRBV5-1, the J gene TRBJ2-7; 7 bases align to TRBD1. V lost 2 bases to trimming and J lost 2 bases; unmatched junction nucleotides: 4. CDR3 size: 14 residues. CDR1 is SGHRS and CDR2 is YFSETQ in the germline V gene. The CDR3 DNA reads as TGCGCCAGCAGCTTCCCGGGACAGACCTACGAGCAGTACTTC. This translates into CASSFPGQTYEQYF.

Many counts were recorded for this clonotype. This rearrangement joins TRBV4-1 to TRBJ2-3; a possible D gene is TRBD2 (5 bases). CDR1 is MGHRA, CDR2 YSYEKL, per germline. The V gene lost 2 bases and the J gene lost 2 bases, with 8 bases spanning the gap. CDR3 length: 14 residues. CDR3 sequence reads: CASSQLGVTDTQYF. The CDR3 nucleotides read TGCGCCAGCAGCCAACTCGGGGTCACAGATACGCAGTATTTT.

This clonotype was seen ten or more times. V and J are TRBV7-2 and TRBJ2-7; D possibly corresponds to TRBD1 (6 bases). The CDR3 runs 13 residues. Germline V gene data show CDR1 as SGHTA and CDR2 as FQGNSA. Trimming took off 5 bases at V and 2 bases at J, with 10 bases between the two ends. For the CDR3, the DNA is TGTGCCAGCAGCAGACAGGTTACCTACGAGCAGTACTTC. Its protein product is CASSRQVTYEQYF.

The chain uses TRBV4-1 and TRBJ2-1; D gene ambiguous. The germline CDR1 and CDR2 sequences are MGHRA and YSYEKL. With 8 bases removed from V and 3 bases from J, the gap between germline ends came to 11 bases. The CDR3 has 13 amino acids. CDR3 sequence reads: CASVGEGYNEQFF. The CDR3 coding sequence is TGCGCCAGCGTCGGTGAAGGCTACAATGAGCAGTTCTTC.

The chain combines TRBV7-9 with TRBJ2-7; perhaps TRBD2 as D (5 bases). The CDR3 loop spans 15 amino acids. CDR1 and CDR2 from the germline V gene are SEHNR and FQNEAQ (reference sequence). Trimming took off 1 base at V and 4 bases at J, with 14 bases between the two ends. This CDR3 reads CASSLVPNGEYEQYF. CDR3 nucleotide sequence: TGTGCCAGCAGCTTAGTCCCCAATGGGGAGTACGAGCAGTACTTC.